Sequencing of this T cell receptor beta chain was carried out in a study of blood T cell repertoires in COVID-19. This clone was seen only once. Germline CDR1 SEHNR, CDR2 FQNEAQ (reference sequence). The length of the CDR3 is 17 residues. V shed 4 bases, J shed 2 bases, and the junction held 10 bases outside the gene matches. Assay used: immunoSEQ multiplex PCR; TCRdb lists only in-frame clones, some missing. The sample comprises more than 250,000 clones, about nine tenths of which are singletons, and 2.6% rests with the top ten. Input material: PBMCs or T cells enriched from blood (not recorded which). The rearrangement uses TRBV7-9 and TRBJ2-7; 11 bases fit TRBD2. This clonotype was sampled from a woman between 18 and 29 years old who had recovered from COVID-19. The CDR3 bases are TGTGCCAGCAGCTCCTCGGTTGGGACTAGCGGAACCTACGAGCAGTACTTC. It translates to CASSSSVGTSGTYEQYF.